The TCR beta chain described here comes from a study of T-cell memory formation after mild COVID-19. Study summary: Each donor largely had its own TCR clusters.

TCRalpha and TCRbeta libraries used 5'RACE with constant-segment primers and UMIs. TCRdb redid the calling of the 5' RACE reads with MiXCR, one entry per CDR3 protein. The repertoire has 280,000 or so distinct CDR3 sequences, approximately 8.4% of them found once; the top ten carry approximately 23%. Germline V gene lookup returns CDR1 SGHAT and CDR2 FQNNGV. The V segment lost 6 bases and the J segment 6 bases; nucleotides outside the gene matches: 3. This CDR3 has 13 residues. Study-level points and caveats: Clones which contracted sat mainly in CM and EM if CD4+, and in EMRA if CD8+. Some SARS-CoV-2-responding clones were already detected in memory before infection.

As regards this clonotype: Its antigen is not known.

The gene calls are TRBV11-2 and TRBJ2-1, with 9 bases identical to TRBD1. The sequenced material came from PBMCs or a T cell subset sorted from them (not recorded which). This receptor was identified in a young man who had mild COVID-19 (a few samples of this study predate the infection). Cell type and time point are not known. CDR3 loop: CASRQGAGNEQFF. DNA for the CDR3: TGTGCCAGCAGACAGGGGGCGGGCAATGAGCAGTTCTTC.